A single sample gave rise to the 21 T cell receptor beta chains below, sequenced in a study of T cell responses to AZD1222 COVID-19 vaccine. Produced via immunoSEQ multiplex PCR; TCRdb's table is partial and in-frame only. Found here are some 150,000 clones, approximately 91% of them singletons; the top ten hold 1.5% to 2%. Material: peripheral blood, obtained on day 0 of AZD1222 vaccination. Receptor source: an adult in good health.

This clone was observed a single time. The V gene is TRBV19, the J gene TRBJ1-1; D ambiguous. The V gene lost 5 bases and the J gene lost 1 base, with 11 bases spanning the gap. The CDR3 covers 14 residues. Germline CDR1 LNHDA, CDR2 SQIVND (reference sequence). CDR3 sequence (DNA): TGTGCCAGTAGTTTGGGGAGAGCGAACACTGAAGCTTTCTTT. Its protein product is CASSLGRANTEAFF.

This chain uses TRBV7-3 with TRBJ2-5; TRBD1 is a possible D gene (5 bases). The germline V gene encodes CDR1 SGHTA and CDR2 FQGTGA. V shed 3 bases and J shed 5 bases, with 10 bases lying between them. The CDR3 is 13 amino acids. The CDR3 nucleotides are TGTGCCAGCAGCTTCTCAGGGCGGGAGACCCAGTACTTC. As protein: CASSFSGRETQYF.

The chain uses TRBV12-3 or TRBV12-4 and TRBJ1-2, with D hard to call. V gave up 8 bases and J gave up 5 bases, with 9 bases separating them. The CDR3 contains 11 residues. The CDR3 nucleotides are TGTGCCAGCGGACTCTTTTATGGCTACACCTTC. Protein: CASGLFYGYTF.

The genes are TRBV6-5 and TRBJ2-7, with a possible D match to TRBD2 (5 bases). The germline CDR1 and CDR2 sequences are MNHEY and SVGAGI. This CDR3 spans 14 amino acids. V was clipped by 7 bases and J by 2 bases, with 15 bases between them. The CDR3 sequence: CASTPFGGPYEQYF. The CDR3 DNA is TGTGCCAGCACCCCTTTTGGAGGTCCCTACGAGCAGTACTTC.

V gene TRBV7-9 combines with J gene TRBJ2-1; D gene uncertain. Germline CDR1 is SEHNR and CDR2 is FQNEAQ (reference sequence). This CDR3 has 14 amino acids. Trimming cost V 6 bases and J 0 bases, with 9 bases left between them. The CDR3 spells CASRSEYSYNEQFF. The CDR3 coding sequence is TGTGCCAGCAGAAGCGAGTACTCCTACAATGAGCAGTTCTTC.

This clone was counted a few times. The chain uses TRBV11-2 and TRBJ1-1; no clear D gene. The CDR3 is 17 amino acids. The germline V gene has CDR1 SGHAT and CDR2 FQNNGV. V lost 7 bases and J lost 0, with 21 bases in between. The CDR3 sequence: CASTSKDYVKLNTEAFF. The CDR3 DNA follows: TGTGCCAGCACCTCCAAGGATTACGTGAAATTGAACACTGAAGCTTTCTTT. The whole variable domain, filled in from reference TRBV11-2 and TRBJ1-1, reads EAGVAQSPRYKIIEKRQSVAFWCNPISGHATLYWYQQILGQGPKLLIQFQNNGVVDDSQLPKDRFSAERLKGVDSTLKIQPAKLEDSAVYLCASTSKDYVKLNTEAFFGQGTRLTVV.

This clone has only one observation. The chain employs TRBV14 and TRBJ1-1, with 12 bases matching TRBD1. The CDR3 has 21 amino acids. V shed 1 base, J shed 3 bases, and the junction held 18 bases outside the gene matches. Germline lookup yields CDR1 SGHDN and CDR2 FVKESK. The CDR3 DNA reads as TGTGCCAGCAGCCAAGGAACCCCGGGACAGGGGGCGCAAGTAAGGGACACTGAAGCTTTCTTT. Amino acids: CASSQGTPGQGAQVRDTEAFF. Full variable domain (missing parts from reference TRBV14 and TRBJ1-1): EAGVTQFPSHSVIEKGQTVTLRCDPISGHDNLYWYRRVMGKEIKFLLHFVKESKQDESGMPNNRFLAERTGGTYSTLKVQPAELEDSGVYFCASSQGTPGQGAQVRDTEAFFGQGTRLTVV.

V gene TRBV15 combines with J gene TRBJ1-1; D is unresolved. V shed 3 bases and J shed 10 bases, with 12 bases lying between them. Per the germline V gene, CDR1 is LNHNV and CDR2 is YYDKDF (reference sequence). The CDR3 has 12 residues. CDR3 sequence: CATSSGPRGAFF. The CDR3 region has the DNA TGTGCCACCAGCAGTGGGCCCCGGGGAGCTTTCTTT.

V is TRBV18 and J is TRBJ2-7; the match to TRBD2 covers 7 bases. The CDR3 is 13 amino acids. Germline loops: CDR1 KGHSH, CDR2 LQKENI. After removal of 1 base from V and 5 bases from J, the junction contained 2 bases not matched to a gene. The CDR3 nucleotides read TGTGCCAGCTCACCACGGGGGAGGGACGAGCAGTACTTC. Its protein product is CASSPRGRDEQYF.

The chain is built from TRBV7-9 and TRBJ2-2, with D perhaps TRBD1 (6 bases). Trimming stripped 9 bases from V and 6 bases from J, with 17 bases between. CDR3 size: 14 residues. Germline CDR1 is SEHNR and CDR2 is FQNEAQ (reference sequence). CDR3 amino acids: CARRRDRYAGELFF. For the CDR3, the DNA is TGTGCCAGGCGACGCGACAGGTATGCCGGGGAGCTGTTTTTT.

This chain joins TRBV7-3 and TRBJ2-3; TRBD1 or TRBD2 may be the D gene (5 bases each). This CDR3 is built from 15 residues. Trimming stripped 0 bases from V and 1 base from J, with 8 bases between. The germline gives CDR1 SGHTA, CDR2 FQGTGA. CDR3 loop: CASSLTMGGTDTQYF. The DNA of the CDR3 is TGTGCCAGCAGCTTAACAATGGGGGGCACAGATACGCAGTATTTT.

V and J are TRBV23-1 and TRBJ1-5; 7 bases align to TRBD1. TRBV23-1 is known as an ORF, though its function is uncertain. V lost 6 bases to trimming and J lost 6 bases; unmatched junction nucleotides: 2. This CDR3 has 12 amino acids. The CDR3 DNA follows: TGCGCCAGCAGGACAGGGACTCAGCCCCAGCATTTT. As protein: CASRTGTQPQHF.

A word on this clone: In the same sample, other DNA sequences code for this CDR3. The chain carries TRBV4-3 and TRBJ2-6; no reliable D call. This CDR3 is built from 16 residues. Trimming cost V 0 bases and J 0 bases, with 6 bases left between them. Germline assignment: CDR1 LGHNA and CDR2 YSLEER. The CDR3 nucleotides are TGCGCCAGCAGCCAAGAAGGCAGCTCTGGGGCCAACGTCCTGACTTTC. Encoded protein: CASSQEGSSGANVLTF.

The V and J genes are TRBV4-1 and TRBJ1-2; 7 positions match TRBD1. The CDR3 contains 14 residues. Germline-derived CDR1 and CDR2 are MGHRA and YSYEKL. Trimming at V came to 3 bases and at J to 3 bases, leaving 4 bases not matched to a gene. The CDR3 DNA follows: TGCGCCAGCAGCCACCTCACAGGGGACTATGGCTACACCTTC. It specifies CASSHLTGDYGYTF.

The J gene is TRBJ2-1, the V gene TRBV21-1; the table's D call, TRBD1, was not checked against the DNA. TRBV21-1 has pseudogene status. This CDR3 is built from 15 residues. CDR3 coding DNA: TGTGCCAGCAGCCGAGACAGGGCAACCTACAATGAGCAGTTCTTC. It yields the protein CASSRDRATYNEQFF.

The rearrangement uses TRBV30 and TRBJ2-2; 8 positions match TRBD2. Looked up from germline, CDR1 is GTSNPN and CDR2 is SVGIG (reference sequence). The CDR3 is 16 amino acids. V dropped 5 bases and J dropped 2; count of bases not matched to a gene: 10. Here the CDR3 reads CAWAGGTLLNTGELFF. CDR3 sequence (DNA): TGTGCCTGGGCGGGGGGTACCCTTCTAAACACCGGGGAGCTGTTTTTT.

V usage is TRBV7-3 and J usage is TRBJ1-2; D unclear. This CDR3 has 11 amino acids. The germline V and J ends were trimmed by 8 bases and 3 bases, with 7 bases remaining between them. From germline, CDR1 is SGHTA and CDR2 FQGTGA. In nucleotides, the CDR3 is TGTGCCAGCGGGCAGTACTATGGCTACACCTTC. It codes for CASGQYYGYTF.

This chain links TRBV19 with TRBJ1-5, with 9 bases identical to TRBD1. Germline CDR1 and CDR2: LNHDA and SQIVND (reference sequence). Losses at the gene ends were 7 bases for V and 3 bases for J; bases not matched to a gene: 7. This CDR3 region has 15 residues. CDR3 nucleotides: TGTGCCAGTATTCAACAGGGGGCTGACAATCAGCCCCAGCATTTT. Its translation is CASIQQGADNQPQHF.

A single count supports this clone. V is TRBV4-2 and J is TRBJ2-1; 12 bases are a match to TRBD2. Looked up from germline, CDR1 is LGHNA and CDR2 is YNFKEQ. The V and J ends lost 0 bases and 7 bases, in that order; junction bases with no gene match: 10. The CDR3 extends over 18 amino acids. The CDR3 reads CASSQESLAGGPENEQFF. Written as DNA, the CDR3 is TGTGCCAGCAGCCAAGAATCCCTAGCGGGGGGGCCTGAAAATGAGCAGTTCTTC.

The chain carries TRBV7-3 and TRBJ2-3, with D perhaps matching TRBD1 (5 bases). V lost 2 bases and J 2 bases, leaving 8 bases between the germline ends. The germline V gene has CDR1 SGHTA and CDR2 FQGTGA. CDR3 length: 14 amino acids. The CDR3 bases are TGTGCCAGCAGCTTAGCCAGGGCCACAGATACGCAGTATTTT. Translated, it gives CASSLARATDTQYF.

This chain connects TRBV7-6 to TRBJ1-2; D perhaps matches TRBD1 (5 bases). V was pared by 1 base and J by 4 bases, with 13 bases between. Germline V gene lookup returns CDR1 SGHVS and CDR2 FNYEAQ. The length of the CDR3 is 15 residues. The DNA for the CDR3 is TGTGCCAGCAGCTTAGAATCAGGGCCAAGCTATGGCTACACCTTC. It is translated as CASSLESGPSYGYTF.